What follows describes a single T cell receptor (beta chain). What this receptor recognizes is not known. This sample is drawn from a study of T cells expressing NK-cell markers (dated by TCRdb to about 2020). For the wider study: In sorted CD3+CD56+NKG2C+, CD3+CD56+NKG2C- and CD3+CD56-NKG2C+ T-cell subsets from several donors, TCR beta-chain repertoires were profiled. Randomly selected healthy volunteers, three men and five women, were used as the eight sequenced donors. Sequencing of the libraries produced 2 x 150 bp reads on Illumina HiSeq 2000/2500, MiSeq or NextSeq. Of the eight sequenced donors, seven were found to be HCMV-seropositive and one was found to be HCMV-seronegative.

Broad study findings and their caveats: In five to seven donors, the dominant CD3+CD56+NKG2C+ clonotypes were found to rank among the top 10 CD8+ clonotypes and to make up about 1.0-7.5% of CD8+ T cells. Whether the expanded NKG2C-expressing T cell clones were specific for HCMV antigens was left unclear. Those dominant clonotypes were again the most abundant among CD3+CD56-NKG2C+ cells in a handful of donors, at about 25-60.1%.

In the germline V gene (reference sequence), CDR1 corresponds to LGHDT and CDR2 to YNNKEL. From the cysteine through the phenylalanine, the CDR3 covers 14 amino acids. DNA is not recorded here. To determine HCMV serostatus, a commercial ELISA kit was used to detect HCMV-specific IgG in serum. Ficoll density gradient centrifugation was used to isolate peripheral blood mononuclear cells from blood. This sample was sequenced with an Illumina HiSeq 2000. TCR beta cDNA libraries were made by 5'RACE template switching that added a universal primer site and unique molecular identifiers. cDNA synthesis was primed from the TCR beta constant segment, followed by two successive PCR amplification steps. The authors' analysis ran thus. MIGEC handled demultiplexing of the reads and grouping by UMI, while MiTCR was used to assemble and quantify clonotypes. To exclude erroneous sequences, any TCR cDNA sequence not supported by at least two reads was discarded. The tcR package was used for downstream repertoire analysis, and clonotypes were matched between fractions using CDR3 nucleotide sequence together with V segment. VDJmatch was used to annotate antigen specificity against VDJdb, with one amino acid substitution in CDR3 permitted. Through TCRdb reprocessing, the reads give one entry per CDR3 protein sequence; DNA is omitted. What appears here as the V and J calls and clone size reflects TCRdb's work, not the paper's. For this sample, the table gives about 380,000 distinct CDR3 sequences. The ten largest account for around 5% of the sample.

The chain couples TRBV3-1 to TRBJ1-4. Specimen: blood T cells: a sorted CD56 or NKG2C T cell subset, CD4+ or CD8+ T cells, or bulk PBMC T cells (not recorded which). The sequence came from a man aged 18-70 years in good health. This receptor carries the CDR3 CASSHREGPEKLFF.